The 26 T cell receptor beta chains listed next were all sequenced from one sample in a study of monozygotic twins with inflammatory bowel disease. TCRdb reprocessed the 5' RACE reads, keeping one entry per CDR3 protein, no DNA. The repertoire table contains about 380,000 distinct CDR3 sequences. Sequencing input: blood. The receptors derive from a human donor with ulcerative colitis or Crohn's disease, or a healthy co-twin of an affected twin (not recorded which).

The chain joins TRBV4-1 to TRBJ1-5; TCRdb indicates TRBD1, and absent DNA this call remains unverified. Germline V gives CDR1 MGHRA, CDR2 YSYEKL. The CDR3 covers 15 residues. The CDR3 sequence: CASSQADSDNQPQHF.

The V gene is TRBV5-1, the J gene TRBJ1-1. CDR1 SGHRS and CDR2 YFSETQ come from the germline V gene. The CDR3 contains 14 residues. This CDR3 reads CASSLDSQNTEAFF.

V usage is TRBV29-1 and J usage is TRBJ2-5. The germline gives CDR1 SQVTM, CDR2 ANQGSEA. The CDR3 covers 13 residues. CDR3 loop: CSVEATVQETQYF.

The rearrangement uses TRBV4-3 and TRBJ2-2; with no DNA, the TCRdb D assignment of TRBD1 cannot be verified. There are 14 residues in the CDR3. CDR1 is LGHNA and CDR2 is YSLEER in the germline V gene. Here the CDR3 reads CASRRGGNTGELFF.

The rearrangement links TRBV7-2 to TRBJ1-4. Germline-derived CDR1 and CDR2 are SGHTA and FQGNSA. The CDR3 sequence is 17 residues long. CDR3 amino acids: CASSLLGRLATNEKLFF.

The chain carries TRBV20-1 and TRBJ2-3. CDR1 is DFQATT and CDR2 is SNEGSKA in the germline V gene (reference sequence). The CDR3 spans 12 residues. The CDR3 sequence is CSARISTDTQYF.

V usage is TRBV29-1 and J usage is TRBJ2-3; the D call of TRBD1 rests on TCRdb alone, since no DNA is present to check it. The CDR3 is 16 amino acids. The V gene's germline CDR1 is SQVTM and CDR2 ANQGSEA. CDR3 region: CSVGGPGQEDADTQYF.

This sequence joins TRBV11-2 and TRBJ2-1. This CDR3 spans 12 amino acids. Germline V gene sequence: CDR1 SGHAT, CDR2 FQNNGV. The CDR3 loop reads CASSLLKRWKFF. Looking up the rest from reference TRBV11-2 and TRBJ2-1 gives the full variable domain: EAGVAQSPRYKIIEKRQSVAFWCNPISGHATLYWYQQILGQGPKLLIQFQNNGVVDDSQLPKDRFSAERLKGVDSTLKIQPAKLEDSAVYLCASSLLKRWKFFGPGTRLTVL.

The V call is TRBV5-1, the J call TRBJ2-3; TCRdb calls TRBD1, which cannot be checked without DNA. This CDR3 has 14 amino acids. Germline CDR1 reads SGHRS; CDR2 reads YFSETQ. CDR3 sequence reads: CASSSPGGKDTQYF.

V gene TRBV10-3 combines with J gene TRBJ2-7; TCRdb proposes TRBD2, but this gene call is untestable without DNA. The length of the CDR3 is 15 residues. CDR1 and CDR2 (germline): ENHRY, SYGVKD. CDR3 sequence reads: CAISEGRLETYEQYF.

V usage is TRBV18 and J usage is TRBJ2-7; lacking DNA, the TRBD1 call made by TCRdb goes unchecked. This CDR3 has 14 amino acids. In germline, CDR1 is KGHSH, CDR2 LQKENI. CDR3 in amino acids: CASSPRAGYYEQYF.

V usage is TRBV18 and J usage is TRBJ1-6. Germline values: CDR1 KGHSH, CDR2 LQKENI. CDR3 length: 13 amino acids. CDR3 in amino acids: CASSPRVESPLHF.

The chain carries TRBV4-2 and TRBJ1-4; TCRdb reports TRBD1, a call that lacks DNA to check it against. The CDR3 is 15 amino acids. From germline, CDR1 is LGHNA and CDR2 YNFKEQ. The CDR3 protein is CASSQVSQGSEKLFF.

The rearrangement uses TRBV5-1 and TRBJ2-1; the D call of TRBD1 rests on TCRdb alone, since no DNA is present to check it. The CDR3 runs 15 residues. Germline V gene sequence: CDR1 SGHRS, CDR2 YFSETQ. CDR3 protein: CASTYEGGRYNEQFF.

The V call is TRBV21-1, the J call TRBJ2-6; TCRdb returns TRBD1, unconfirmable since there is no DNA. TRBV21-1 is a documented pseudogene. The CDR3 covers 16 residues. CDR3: CASSAPVLSGANVLTF.

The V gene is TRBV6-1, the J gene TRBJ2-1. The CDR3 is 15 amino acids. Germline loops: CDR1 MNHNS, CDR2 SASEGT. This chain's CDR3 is CASSEGAVSYNEQFF.

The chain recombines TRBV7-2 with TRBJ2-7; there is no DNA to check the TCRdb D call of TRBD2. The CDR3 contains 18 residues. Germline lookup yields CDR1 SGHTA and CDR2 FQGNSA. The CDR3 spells CASSLASGGAFISYEQYF.

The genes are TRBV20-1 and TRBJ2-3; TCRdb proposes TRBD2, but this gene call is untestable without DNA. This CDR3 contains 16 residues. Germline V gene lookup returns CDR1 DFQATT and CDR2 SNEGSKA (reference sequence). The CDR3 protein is CSASPLLAGNTDTQYF.

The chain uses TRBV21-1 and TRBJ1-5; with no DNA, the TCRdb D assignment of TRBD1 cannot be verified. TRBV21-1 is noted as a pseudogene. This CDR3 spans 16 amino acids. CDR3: CASSKGTGASNQPQHF.

The CDR3 reads CASSFTTYEQYF. This chain uses TRBV12-3 or TRBV12-4 with TRBJ2-7. The CDR3 totals 12 residues.

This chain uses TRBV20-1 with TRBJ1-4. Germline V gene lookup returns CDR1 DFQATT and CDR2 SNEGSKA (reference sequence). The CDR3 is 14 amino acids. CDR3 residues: CSAPKGGFNEKLFF.

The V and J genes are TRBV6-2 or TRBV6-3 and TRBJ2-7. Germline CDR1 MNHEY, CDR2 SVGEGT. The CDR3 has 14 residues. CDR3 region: CASSYSVSSYEQYF.

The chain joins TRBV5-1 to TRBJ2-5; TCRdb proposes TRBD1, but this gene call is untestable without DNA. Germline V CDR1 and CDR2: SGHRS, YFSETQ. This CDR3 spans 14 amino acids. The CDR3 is CASSAGPRQETQYF. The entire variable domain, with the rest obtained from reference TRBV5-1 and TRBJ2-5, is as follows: KAGVTQTPRYLIKTRGQQVTLSCSPISGHRSVSWYQQTPGQGLQFLFEYFSETQRNKGNFPGRFSGRQFSNSRSEMNVSTLELGDSALYLCASSAGPRQETQYFGPGTRLLVL.

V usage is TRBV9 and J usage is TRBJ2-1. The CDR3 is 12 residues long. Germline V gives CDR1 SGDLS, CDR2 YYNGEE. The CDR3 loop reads CASSVNYNEQFF.

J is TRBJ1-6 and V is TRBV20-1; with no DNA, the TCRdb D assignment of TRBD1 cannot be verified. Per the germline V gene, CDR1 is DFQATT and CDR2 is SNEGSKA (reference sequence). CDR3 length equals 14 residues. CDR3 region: CSATRAVLNSPLHF.

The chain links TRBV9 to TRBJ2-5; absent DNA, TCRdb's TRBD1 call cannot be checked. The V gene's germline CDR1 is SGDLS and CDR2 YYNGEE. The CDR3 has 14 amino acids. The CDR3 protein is CASNEGQYGETQYF.